This T cell receptor beta chain was sequenced in a study of blood T cells in healthy people across ages. The table lists this clonotype with a few counts. Trimming left V 4 bases short and J 9 bases short, with 10 bases between. The CDR3 spans 12 residues. With a J-beta primer mix and a sample-barcoded 5' primer, a second PCR ran about 7 to 11 cycles. TCRdb itself ran the 5' RACE reads through MiXCR, one entry per CDR3 protein. Among 500,000 to 650,000 distinct CDR3 sequences listed, about a quarter were seen once. Separately, the same data were catalogued under a study of T cells of mothers and their children. That report notes: In this cohort, donors were three healthy Caucasian mothers plus their six children. When mothers and children were related, their normalized repertoire overlap, which was always slightly higher, did not differ significantly from that of unrelated pairs.

This TCR came from a boy aged 2 to 10 in good health. Sequenced: blood. This chain uses TRBV12-3 or TRBV12-4 with TRBJ1-5; no clear D gene. The CDR3 sequence: CASSYFDRPQHF. The DNA for the CDR3 is TGTGCCAGCAGTTATTTCGATCGGCCCCAGCATTTT.